The present T cell receptor beta chain was sequenced within a study of shared T cell receptors in the human thymus. Sequencing used immunoSEQ multiplex PCR; TCRdb keeps in-frame clones, though not all of them. The table records hundreds of thousands of clones, around 87% of them present only once. The germline V gene encodes CDR1 MDHEN and CDR2 SYDVKM. This CDR3 comprises 18 residues. The V and J ends lost 3 bases and 1 base respectively, with 19 bases between them. These data are also associated with another study on human thymus T cells. That source reports: Use of V and J genes seemed skewed within the thymic and blood repertoires.

This chain uses TRBV28 with TRBJ1-5; D might be TRBD1 (5 bases). The sequenced sample was thymocytes. This receptor was obtained from a boy in the first two years of life with a congenital heart defect. CDR3 sequence reads: CASSLRDPLGGSNQPQHF. CDR3 DNA sequence: TGTGCCAGCAGTTTGAGGGACCCCTTAGGAGGGAGCAATCAGCCCCAGCATTTT.